This T cell receptor beta chain comes out of a study of blood T cells in healthy people across ages. Findings of the study overall: As age increased, TCR beta diversity per million T cells fell in a roughly linear fashion.

Note on this clonotype: What it recognizes is unknown.

About 9.6 milliliters of peripheral blood were drawn from each donor into EDTA-treated tubes. Per sample, extraction of total RNA gave at least 5 micrograms in every case. The CDR3 spans 14 residues. The V and J ends lost 5 bases and 4 bases, in that order; junction bases with no gene match: 6. The use of a sample-barcoded 5' primer and a J-beta primer mix characterized a second PCR of roughly 6 to 11 cycles. A 12-random-nucleotide template-switch adaptor tagged each cDNA molecule. TCRdb itself ran the 5' RACE reads through MiXCR, one entry per CDR3 protein. The sample carries approximately 820,000 distinct CDR3 sequences, more than 40% recorded once.

Sequenced sample: blood. This receptor was obtained from a man between 60 and 75 years old in good health. V usage is TRBV12-3 or TRBV12-4 and J usage is TRBJ2-7; 9 positions match TRBD1. Written as DNA, the CDR3 is TGTGCCAGCAGTGGGACAGGGAGAATATACGAGCAGTACTTC. It yields the protein CASSGTGRIYEQYF.